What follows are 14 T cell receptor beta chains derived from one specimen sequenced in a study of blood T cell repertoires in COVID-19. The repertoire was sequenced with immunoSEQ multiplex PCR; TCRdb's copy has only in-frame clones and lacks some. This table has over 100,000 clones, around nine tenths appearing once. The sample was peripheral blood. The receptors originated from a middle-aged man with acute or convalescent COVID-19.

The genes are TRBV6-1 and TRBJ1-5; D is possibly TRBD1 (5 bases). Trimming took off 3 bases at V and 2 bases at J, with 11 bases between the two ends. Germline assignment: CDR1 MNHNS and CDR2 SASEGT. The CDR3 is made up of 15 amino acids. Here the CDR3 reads CASSDSGSRNQPQHF. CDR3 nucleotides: TGTGCCAGCAGTGATTCAGGGTCACGCAATCAGCCCCAGCATTTT.

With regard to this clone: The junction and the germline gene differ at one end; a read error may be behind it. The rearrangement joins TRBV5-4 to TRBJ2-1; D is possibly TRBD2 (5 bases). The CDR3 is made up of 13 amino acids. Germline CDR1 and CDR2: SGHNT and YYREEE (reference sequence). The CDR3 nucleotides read TGTGCCATCAGCCGGGGCTCCTACAATGAGCAGTTCTTC. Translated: CAISRGSYNEQFF. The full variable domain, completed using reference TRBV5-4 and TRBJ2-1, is ETGVTQSPTHLIKTRGQQVTLRCSSQSGHNTVSWYQQALGQGPQFIFQYYREEENGRGNFPPRFSGLQFPNYSSELNVNALELDDSALYLCAISRGSYNEQFFGPGTRLTVL.

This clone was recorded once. The CDR3 sequence: CASSRGLVGNEQFF. In DNA form, the CDR3 reads TGTGCCAGCAGCCGCGGACTGGTTGGTAATGAGCAGTTCTTC. The chain employs TRBV7-2 and TRBJ2-1, with D maybe TRBD2 (5 bases). CDR3 length: 14 residues. Germline-derived CDR1 and CDR2 are SGHTA and FQGNSA. Trimming removed 5 bases from V and 7 bases from J, with 15 bases in between.

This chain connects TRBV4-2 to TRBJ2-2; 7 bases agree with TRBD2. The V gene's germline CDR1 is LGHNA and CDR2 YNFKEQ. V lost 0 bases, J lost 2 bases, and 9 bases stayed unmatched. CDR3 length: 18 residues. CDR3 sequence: CASSQDRGLAENTGELFF. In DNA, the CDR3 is TGTGCCAGCAGCCAAGACCGAGGGCTAGCGGAAAACACCGGGGAGCTGTTTTTT.

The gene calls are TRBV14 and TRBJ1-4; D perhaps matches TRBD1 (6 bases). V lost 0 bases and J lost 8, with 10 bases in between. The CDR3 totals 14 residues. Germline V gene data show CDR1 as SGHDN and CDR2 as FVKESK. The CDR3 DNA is TGTGCCAGCAGCCAAGAACAGGGACGGGAAAAACTGTTTTTT. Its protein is CASSQEQGREKLFF. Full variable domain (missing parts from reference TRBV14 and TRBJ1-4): EAGVTQFPSHSVIEKGQTVTLRCDPISGHDNLYWYRRVMGKEIKFLLHFVKESKQDESGMPNNRFLAERTGGTYSTLKVQPAELEDSGVYFCASSQEQGREKLFFGSGTQLSVL.

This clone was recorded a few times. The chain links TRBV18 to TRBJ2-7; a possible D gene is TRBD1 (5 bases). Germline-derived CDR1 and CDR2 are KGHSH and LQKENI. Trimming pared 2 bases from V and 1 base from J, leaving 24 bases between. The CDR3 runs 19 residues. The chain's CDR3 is CASSPSLFQGKGRSYEQYF. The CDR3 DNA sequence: TGTGCCAGCTCACCATCTCTATTTCAGGGAAAAGGTCGGTCCTACGAGCAGTACTTC.

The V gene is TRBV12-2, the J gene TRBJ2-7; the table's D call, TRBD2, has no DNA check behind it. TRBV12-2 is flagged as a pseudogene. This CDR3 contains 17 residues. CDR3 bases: TGTGCAAGTCGCCTCGGGACTAGCGGGAAGTGGTTCCACGAGCAGTACTTC. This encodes CASRLGTSGKWFHEQYF.

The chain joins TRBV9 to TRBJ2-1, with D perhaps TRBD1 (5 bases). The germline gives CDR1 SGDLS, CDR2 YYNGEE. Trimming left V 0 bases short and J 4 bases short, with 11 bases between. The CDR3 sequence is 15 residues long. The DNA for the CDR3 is TGTGCCAGCAGCGTAGCGGGCCAGGGTTACAATGAGCAGTTCTTC. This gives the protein CASSVAGQGYNEQFF.

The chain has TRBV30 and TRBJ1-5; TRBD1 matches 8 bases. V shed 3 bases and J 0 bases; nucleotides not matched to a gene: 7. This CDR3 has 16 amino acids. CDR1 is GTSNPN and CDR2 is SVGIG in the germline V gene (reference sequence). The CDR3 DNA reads TGTGCCTGGAGGGCCCAGGGGGCGGTTAGCAATCAGCCCCAGCATTTT. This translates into CAWRAQGAVSNQPQHF.

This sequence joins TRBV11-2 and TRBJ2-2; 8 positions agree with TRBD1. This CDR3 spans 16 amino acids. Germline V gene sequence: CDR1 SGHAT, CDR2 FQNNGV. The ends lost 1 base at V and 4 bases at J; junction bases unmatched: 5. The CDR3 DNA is TGTGCCAGCAGCTTAGCCAGGGGGCGCCCCACCGGGGAGCTGTTTTTT. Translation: CASSLARGRPTGELFF.

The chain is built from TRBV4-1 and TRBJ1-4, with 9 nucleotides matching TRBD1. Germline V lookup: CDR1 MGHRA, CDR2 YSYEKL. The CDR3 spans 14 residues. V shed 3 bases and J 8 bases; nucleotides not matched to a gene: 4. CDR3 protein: CASSQGQGNEKLFF. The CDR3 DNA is TGCGCCAGCAGCCAGGGACAGGGTAACGAAAAACTGTTTTTT.

CDR3 sequence (DNA): TGTGCCTGGAGTATCCCAGGCAGGAACACTGAAGCTTTCTTT. Its protein product is CAWSIPGRNTEAFF. The V gene is TRBV30, the J gene TRBJ1-1; D is ambiguous. Germline values: CDR1 GTSNPN, CDR2 SVGIG (reference sequence). This CDR3 region has 14 residues. The V end lost 2 bases, the J end lost 1 base, and 11 bases lay between the germline ends.

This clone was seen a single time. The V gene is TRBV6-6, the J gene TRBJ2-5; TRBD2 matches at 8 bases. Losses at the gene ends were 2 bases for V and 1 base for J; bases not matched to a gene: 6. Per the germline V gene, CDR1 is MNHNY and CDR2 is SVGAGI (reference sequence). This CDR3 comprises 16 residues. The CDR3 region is CASSYVAGGAQETQYF. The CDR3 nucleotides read TGTGCCAGCAGTTACGTCGCGGGGGGAGCCCAAGAGACCCAGTACTTC.

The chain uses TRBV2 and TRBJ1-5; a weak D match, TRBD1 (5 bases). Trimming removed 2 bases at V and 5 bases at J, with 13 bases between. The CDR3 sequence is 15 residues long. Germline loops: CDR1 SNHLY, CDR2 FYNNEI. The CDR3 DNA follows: TGTGCCAGCAGTGAAAGGGCAGGGTCGCATCAGCCCCAGCATTTT. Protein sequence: CASSERAGSHQPQHF.